The 9 T cell receptor beta chains given below trace back to one sample, sequenced in a study of Ad26.COV2.S vaccination and SARS-CoV-2 variants (dated by TCRdb to about 2021). What this sample's treatment or condition label stands for: about 20 received Ad26.COV2.S at low or high dose, single or two shots; roughly five received placebo; per-sample allocation not given. For vaccine and placebo recipients, the sequenced repertoires came from samples collected on day 63 after the first injection. Libraries were constructed by the immunoSEQ multiplex PCR assay. TCRdb carries this immuneACCESS record with in-frame sequences only. Its versions omit some clonotypes, under half of them owing to an unresolved V gene in the studies checked, with the rest unexplained. The sample profile shows over 400,000 clones; about 90% of them were found once. The leading ten clones occupy roughly 1.7% of the sample. Sequencing was performed on peripheral blood, taken in a trial of Ad26.COV2.S vaccine versus placebo. These receptors all come from a person between 18 and 65 years old who received the Ad26.COV2.S COVID-19 vaccine or a placebo.

The chain combines TRBV7-6 with TRBJ2-2, with D hard to call. V shed 6 bases and J shed 3 bases, with 14 bases lying between them. Germline loops: CDR1 SGHVS, CDR2 FNYEAQ. The CDR3 loop spans 15 amino acids. The DNA for the CDR3 is TGTGCCAGCAGGCCATTAATAGATGACACCGGGGAGCTGTTTTTT. Translating gives CASRPLIDDTGELFF. Combining the CDR3 with reference TRBV7-6 and TRBJ2-2 gives the whole variable domain GAGVSQSPRYKVTKRGQDVALRCDPISGHVSLYWYRQALGQGPEFLTYFNYEAQQDKSGLPNDRFSAERPEGSISTLTIQRTEQRDSAMYRCASRPLIDDTGELFFGEGSRLTVL.

The chain carries TRBV18 and TRBJ2-5, with D unresolved. CDR1 and CDR2 (germline): KGHSH, LQKENI. The CDR3 loop spans 13 amino acids. V dropped 6 bases and J dropped 5 bases, with 13 bases sitting between them. The DNA for the CDR3 is TGTGCCAGCTCCTCGCACGTGGGTGAGACCCAGTACTTC. Translation gives CASSSHVGETQYF.

This clone was seen just once. The chain combines TRBV7-8 with TRBJ2-7; tentatively, D is TRBD1 (6 bases). This CDR3 spans 15 amino acids. V dropped 1 base and J dropped 3 bases, with 13 bases sitting between them. CDR1 SGHVS and CDR2 FQNEAQ come from the germline V gene. CDR3 protein: CASSLVGTRGYEQYF. The CDR3 nucleotides read TGTGCCAGCAGCTTAGTAGGGACCAGGGGCTACGAGCAGTACTTC.

As for this clone: The DNA is left out, because the CDR3 cannot be placed on it with certainty; the CDR3 is given as TCRdb lists it. V gene TRBV3-1 (or the pseudogene TRBV3-2) combines with J gene TRBJ2-2; the table's D call of TRBD2 was not tested on the DNA. Germline V gene sequence: CDR1 LGHDT, CDR2 YNNKEL (reference sequence). 8 amino acids form the CDR3, both terminal residues included. This chain's CDR3 is CARRSCFF.

The CDR3 nucleotides are TGCGCCAGCAGTGCCACGGGCCGTCGGGACGAGCAGTACTTC. Amino acid sequence: CASSATGRRDEQYF. This rearrangement joins TRBV10-2 to TRBJ2-7; D gene ambiguous. This CDR3 is 14 amino acids long. Deletions cut 4 bases from V and 5 bases from J, with 15 bases between. Germline V CDR1 and CDR2: WSHSY, SAAADI.

The chain carries TRBV7-9 and TRBJ2-7, with 11 bases that match TRBD2. The CDR3 extends over 14 amino acids. The V gene end was trimmed by 2 bases and the J gene end by 3 bases; junction bases not matched to a gene: 0. CDR1 SEHNR and CDR2 FQNEAQ come from the germline V gene (reference sequence). The DNA for the CDR3 is TGTGCCAGCAGCTTACTAGCGGGGGGCTACGAGCAGTACTTC. As protein: CASSLLAGGYEQYF.

The V call is TRBV4-3, the J call TRBJ2-5; D may correspond to TRBD1 or TRBD2 (6 bases each). The CDR3 extends over 13 amino acids. Deletions cut 3 bases from V and 9 bases from J, with 14 bases between. CDR1 LGHNA and CDR2 YSLEER come from the germline V gene. CDR3 loop: CASSHRGLEAQYF. CDR3 DNA sequence: TGCGCCAGCAGCCACCGGGGGCTGGAGGCCCAGTACTTC.

V usage is TRBV6-5 and J usage is TRBJ2-5, with a possible D match to TRBD2 (6 bases). The CDR3 covers 14 residues. Germline V gene data show CDR1 as MNHEY and CDR2 as SVGAGI. V lost 6 bases and J 2 bases, leaving 13 bases between the germline ends. As DNA, the CDR3 is TGTGCCAGCAGAAAACCCGGGACTCAAGAGACCCAGTACTTC. It translates to CASRKPGTQETQYF.

This sequence joins TRBV5-1 and TRBJ2-5; D is ambiguous. V was shortened by 3 bases and J by 1 base, with 7 bases between the two germline ends. The CDR3 length is 13 residues. In germline, CDR1 is SGHRS, CDR2 YFSETQ. DNA of the CDR3: TGCGCCAGCAGCTCACAGATCCAAGAGACCCAGTACTTC. It is translated as CASSSQIQETQYF.